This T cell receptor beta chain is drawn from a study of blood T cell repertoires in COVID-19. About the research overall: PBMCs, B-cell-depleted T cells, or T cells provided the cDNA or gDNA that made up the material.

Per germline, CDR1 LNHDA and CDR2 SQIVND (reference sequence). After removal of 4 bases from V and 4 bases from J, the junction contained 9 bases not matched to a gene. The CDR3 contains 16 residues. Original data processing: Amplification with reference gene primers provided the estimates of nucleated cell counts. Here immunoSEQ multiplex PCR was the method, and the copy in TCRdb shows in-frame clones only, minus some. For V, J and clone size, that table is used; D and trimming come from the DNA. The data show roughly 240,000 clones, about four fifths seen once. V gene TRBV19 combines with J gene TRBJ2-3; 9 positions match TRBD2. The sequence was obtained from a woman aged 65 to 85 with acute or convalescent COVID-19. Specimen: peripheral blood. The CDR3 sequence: CASSNPRGGVSDTQYF. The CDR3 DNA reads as TGTGCCAGTAGTAACCCCCGCGGGGGGGTTTCAGATACGCAGTATTTT.